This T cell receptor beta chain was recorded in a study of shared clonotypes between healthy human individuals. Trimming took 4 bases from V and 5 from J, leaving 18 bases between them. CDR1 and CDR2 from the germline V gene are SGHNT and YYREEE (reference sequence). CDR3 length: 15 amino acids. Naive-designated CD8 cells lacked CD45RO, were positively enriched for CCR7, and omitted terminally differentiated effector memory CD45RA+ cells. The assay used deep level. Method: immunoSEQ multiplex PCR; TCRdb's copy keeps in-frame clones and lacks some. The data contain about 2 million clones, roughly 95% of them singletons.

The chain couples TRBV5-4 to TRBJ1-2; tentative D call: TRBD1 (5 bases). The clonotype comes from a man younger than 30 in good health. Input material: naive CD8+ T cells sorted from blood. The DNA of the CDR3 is TGTGCCAGCAGCCTGAGGACGGGGGGGAGGTATGGCTACACCTTC. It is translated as CASSLRTGGRYGYTF.